The text below deals with one T cell receptor beta chain. The data are from a study of monozygotic twins with inflammatory bowel disease. TCRdb re-called the 5' RACE reads and shows each CDR3 protein once, DNA omitted. The listing records 350,000 to 550,000 distinct CDR3 sequences. Germline V gene sequence: CDR1 SGHAT, CDR2 FQDESV (reference sequence). The CDR3 runs 16 residues. The chain couples TRBV11-1 to TRBJ2-1. The sequence was obtained from a human donor with ulcerative colitis or Crohn's disease, or a healthy co-twin of an affected twin (not recorded which). The sample comprised blood. The CDR3 loop is CASSPVRTSSYNEQFF. Full variable domain (missing parts from reference TRBV11-1 and TRBJ2-1): EAEVAQSPRYKITEKSQAVAFWCDPISGHATLYWYRQILGQGPELLVQFQDESVVDDSQLPKDRFSAERLKGVDSTLKIQPAELGDSAMYLCASSPVRTSSYNEQFFGPGTRLTVL.